This T cell receptor (beta chain) originates from a study of blood T cell repertoires in COVID-19 (TCRdb year 2020). At the level of the whole study: Samples from collaborators originated in the United States, Italy and Spain and spanned both the acute and convalescent phases of COVID-19. The prospective study material was composed of cDNA or gDNA derived from T cells, B-cell-depleted T cells, or PBMCs. Deeply sampled blood TCRbeta repertoires from subjects exposed to, actively infected with, or recovered from COVID-19 were included in the dataset. The repertoires were released in a freely available public database meant as a resource for research on the immune response to SARS-CoV-2. Samples came from the ongoing ImmuneRACE study (first 160 participants) plus 1,254 subjects from 6 global collaborators. Nearly every sample came with metadata listing a de-identified subject ID, COVID-19 status, age in years and sex. Where available, HLA class I and class II types were taken from metadata supplied by the sample provider and were not determined by assay-based typing.

Measured from the cysteine to the phenylalanine, the CDR3 is 13 residues long. The only DNA kept is the CDR3, 39 bases in frame from the first base. The germline V end is reduced by 6 bases and the J end by 1 base; junction bases left unmatched: 1. CDR1 and CDR2 (SNHLY, FYNNEI) derive from the germline V gene. Another Seattle source contributed samples from volunteer blood donors who had recovered from COVID-19. Each collaborating institution followed its own protocols to collect whole blood in K2EDTA tubes. For TCRbeta analysis, collaborator samples were shipped as frozen whole blood, as isolated PBMCs, or as DNA extracted from either sample type. Concerning this clone: Its binding antigen is unknown. It has no much larger one-base neighbor in the sample; base qualities were not kept.

The research as a whole found: The quantity of clinical and demographic metadata differed by source and by participant and was supplied without curation.

TCRbeta CDR3 regions were amplified from genomic DNA using the immunoSEQ Assay, a bias-controlled multiplex PCR. Processing in the source paper ran as follows. The number of nucleated cells in each sample was estimated from the amplification of reference gene primers within the assay. To quantify the absolute abundance of each unique TCRbeta CDR3 rearrangement, sequence reads were collapsed and filtered. For each sample, productive Simpson clonality was calculated as the square root of Simpson's diversity index over productive rearrangements. In TCRdb, the immuneACCESS table is reduced to in-frame sequences with V and J assigned. These tables do not hold every clone; where another copy was compared, an unresolved V gene accounts for under half, and the others remain unexplained. The V and J calls and clone size are taken from that table; D and trimming were inferred from the DNA. This sample lists some 120,000 clones; approximately 84% were detected once. Together, the top ten hold around 12% of the sample.

This clonotype originated in a woman in her 30s who had recovered from COVID-19. Recombination connected TRBV2 to TRBJ2-3; TRBD2 lines up with 7 middle nucleotides. The specimen sequenced was peripheral blood. The nucleotides are TGTGCCAGCAGGCTAGCGGGCACAGATACGCAGTATTTT. This is translated as CASRLAGTDTQYF.